This entry lists 17 T cell receptor beta chains sequenced from one sample in a study of shared clonotypes between healthy human individuals. The protocol was immunoSEQ multiplex PCR, while the TCRdb copy is restricted to in-frame clones and leaves out a portion. Here the sample spans more than 2 million clones, approximately 95% being singletons. The sequenced material came from naive CD4+ T cells sorted from blood. Specified subset: CD45RA+ positively selected. All receptors come from a man aged 18 to 29 in good health.

This clone was found a few times. In DNA, the CDR3 is TGCGCCAGCAGCCAAACTTTCGGGATTGAAGCTTTCTTT. It is translated as CASSQTFGIEAFF. V gene TRBV4-3 combines with J gene TRBJ1-1; no firm D call. V was cut by 2 bases and J by 7 bases, with 11 bases left in between. This CDR3 is built from 13 residues. Germline lookup yields CDR1 LGHNA and CDR2 YSLEER.

The V call is TRBV7-9, the J call TRBJ1-2, with TRBD1 as a possible D gene (6 bases). In germline, CDR1 is SEHNR, CDR2 FQNEAQ (reference sequence). Deletions cut 4 bases from V and 8 bases from J, with 14 bases between. The CDR3 spans 13 residues. The CDR3 sequence: CASSSDSGVGYTF. The CDR3 nucleotides read TGTGCCAGCAGCTCGGACAGTGGGGTCGGCTACACCTTC. Using reference TRBV7-9 and TRBJ1-2 for the parts outside the CDR3, the full variable domain is DTGVSQNPRHKITKRGQNVTFRCDPISEHNRLYWYRQTLGQGPEFLTYFQNEAQLEKSRLLSDRFSAERPKGSFSTLEIQRTEQGDSAMYLCASSSDSGVGYTFGSGTRLTVV.

This chain connects TRBV5-1 to TRBJ1-4; the D gene is possibly TRBD1 (5 bases). The germline gives CDR1 SGHRS, CDR2 YFSETQ. The CDR3 totals 15 residues. V lost 2 bases to trimming and J lost 2 bases, with 10 bases between them. The CDR3 DNA reads TGCGCCAGCAGCTTAGGGGAGGTCACTAATGAAAAACTGTTTTTT. Protein sequence: CASSLGEVTNEKLFF.

The chain has TRBV28 and TRBJ1-1, with TRBD1 as a possible D gene (5 bases). The CDR3 contains 15 residues. The germline V gene has CDR1 MDHEN and CDR2 SYDVKM. V lost 8 bases, J lost 10 bases, and 26 bases lay in between. The CDR3 reads CASRGHALRSTAAFF. The DNA for the CDR3 is TGTGCCAGCCGTGGACATGCCCTACGATCAACCGCAGCTTTCTTT.

The chain is built from TRBV5-4 and TRBJ1-1, with 10 bases that match TRBD1. V was pared by 4 bases and J by 1 base, with 4 bases of the junction left unmatched. This CDR3 is built from 15 residues. Germline assignment: CDR1 SGHNT and CDR2 YYREEE (reference sequence). The CDR3 DNA follows: TGTGCCAGCAGCCTATGGGACAGGGGGAACACTGAAGCTTTCTTT. Residues: CASSLWDRGNTEAFF.

Only one count was recorded for this clone. The chain has TRBV13 and TRBJ2-3; 11 nucleotides align to TRBD2. The V segment lost 2 bases and the J segment 15 bases; nucleotides outside the gene matches: 4. Germline lookup yields CDR1 PRHDT and CDR2 FYEKMQ (reference sequence). The length of the CDR3 is 12 residues. This CDR3 is CASSLKLAGAYF. CDR3 DNA sequence: TGTGCCAGCAGCTTAAAACTAGCGGGGGCTTATTTT.

Details on this clone: Distinct nucleotide sequences in the sample also encode this CDR3. The V call is TRBV18, the J call TRBJ2-7, with TRBD2 matching over 15 bases. V was pared by 3 bases and J by 4 bases, with 1 base of the junction left unmatched. The CDR3 has 15 amino acids. Germline CDR1 and CDR2: KGHSH and LQKENI. The CDR3 reads CASSPGTSGRYEQYF. Here the CDR3 DNA reads TGTGCCAGCTCACCTGGGACTAGCGGGAGGTACGAGCAGTACTTC.

V usage is TRBV5-6 and J usage is TRBJ2-1, with TRBD1 identical over 10 bases. The germline gives CDR1 SGHDT, CDR2 YYEEEE. V was clipped by 6 bases and J by 7 bases; unmatched bases: 10. CDR3 length: 15 amino acids. CDR3 in amino acids: CASIPTGGSGNEQFF. In DNA, the CDR3 is TGTGCCAGCATCCCGACAGGGGGCTCGGGGAATGAGCAGTTCTTC.

The rearrangement links TRBV2 to TRBJ2-7; perhaps TRBD2 as D (5 bases). This CDR3 has 14 amino acids. Trimming left V 8 bases short and J 5 bases short, with 19 bases between. Germline CDR1 SNHLY, CDR2 FYNNEI. The CDR3 bases are TGTGCCAGCGGACGGACTGGGCCTAAGGACGAGCAGTACTTC. It yields the protein CASGRTGPKDEQYF.

This chain uses TRBV2 with TRBJ1-5; 7 bases map to TRBD1. Germline CDR1 is SNHLY and CDR2 is FYNNEI. This CDR3 has 13 residues. Trimming removed 11 bases from V and 6 bases from J; junction bases left unmatched: 10. The CDR3 here is CASAPGGPQPQHF. The CDR3 DNA reads TGTGCCTCGGCACCAGGGGGTCCTCAGCCCCAGCATTTT. Based on the CDR3 plus reference TRBV2 and TRBJ1-5, the full variable domain is EPEVTQTPSHQVTQMGQEVILRCVPISNHLYFYWYRQILGQKVEFLVSFYNNEISEKSEIFDDQFSVERPDGSNFTLKIRSTKLEDSAMYFCASAPGGPQPQHFGDGTRLSIL.

The V and J genes are TRBV2 and TRBJ2-3; D remains ambiguous. The V end was cut by 2 bases, the J end by 6 bases, with 12 bases between. From germline, CDR1 is SNHLY and CDR2 FYNNEI. The CDR3 covers 14 residues. CDR3: CASSETRGVDTQYF. CDR3 sequence (DNA): TGTGCCAGCAGTGAAACCCGCGGTGTGGATACGCAGTATTTT.

As to this clone: A junction end diverges from the germline sequence, so it may reflect a read error. The rearrangement links TRBV6-6 to TRBJ2-1, with D possibly being TRBD2 (5 bases). This CDR3 comprises 12 residues. Germline V gene data show CDR1 as MNHNY and CDR2 as SVGAGI (reference sequence). CDR3 residues: CAISESGYEQFF. The CDR3 DNA sequence: TGTGCCATCAGTGAGTCGGGGTATGAGCAGTTCTTC.

The gene calls are TRBV18 and TRBJ1-3; 9 bases map to TRBD1. The V gene end was trimmed by 0 bases and the J gene end by 3 bases; junction bases not matched to a gene: 3. Germline-derived CDR1 and CDR2 are KGHSH and LQKENI. This CDR3 spans 16 amino acids. CDR3: CASSPPGQGLGNTIYF. As DNA, the CDR3 is TGTGCCAGCTCACCACCGGGACAGGGACTTGGAAACACCATATATTTT.

About this clone: Within the sample, other DNA sequences also encode this same CDR3. The J gene is TRBJ1-2, the V gene TRBV6-1; tentatively, D is TRBD1 (5 bases). The CDR3 loop spans 14 amino acids. Trimming stripped 2 bases from V and 2 bases from J, with 9 bases between. The germline V gene encodes CDR1 MNHNS and CDR2 SASEGT. The CDR3 DNA follows: TGTGCCAGCAGTGAATCGAGGACAAACTATGGCTACACCTTC. Translation: CASSESRTNYGYTF.

The CDR3 here is CASRPEDTVGYEQYF. In DNA, the CDR3 is TGTGCCAGCAGACCCGAAGACACCGTTGGCTACGAGCAGTACTTC. This rearrangement joins TRBV2 to TRBJ2-7; no definite D call. The V gene lost 6 bases and the J gene lost 3 bases, with 18 bases spanning the gap. CDR1 SNHLY and CDR2 FYNNEI come from the germline V gene. The CDR3 contains 15 residues.

The chain uses TRBV27 and TRBJ1-4, with 9 bases identical to TRBD1. Looked up from germline, CDR1 is MNHEY and CDR2 is SMNVEV (reference sequence). V dropped 6 bases and J dropped 6; count of bases not matched to a gene: 8. The CDR3 contains 15 residues. In DNA, the CDR3 is TGTGCCAGCAGACCTACAGGGGGCGGCTATGAAAAACTGTTTTTT. Its protein product is CASRPTGGGYEKLFF.

This clone was seen only once. A much larger clone differs by one base, so this may be a read error. The J gene is TRBJ2-5, the V gene TRBV5-6; D ambiguous. The CDR3 spans 12 residues. V was pared by 0 bases and J by 0 bases, with 0 bases between. The germline V gene has CDR1 SGHDT and CDR2 YYEEEE. The CDR3 loop reads CASSLDQETQYF. The CDR3 nucleotides are TGTGCCAGCAGCTTGGACCAAGAGACCCAGTACTTC.